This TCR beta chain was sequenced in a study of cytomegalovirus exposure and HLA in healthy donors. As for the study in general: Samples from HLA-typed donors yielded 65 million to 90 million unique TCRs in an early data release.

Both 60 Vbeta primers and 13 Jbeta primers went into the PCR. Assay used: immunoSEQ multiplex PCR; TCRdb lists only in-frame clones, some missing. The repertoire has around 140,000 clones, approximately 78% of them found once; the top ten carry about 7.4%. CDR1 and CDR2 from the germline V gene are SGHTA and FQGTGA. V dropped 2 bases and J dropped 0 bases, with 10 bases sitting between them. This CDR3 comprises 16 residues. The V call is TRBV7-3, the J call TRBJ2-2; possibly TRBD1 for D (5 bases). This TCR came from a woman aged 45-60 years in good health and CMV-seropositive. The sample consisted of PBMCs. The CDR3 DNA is TGTGCCAGCAGCTTATGGGGCACCGCGAACACCGGGGAGCTGTTTTTT. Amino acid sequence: CASSLWGTANTGELFF.